The 25 T cell receptor beta chains in this list originate from one sample, sequenced in a study of Ad26.COV2.S vaccination and SARS-CoV-2 variants. The assay was immunoSEQ multiplex PCR, and TCRdb's table has in-frame clones only and misses some. The sample contains about 330,000 clones, 90% of which appear only once. Indicated treatment: around 19 received Ad26.COV2.S at low or high dose, single or two shots; 5 received placebo; per-sample allocation not given. Sampling was done on day 63 after the first vaccine or placebo injection. The specimen was peripheral blood, collected in a trial of Ad26.COV2.S vaccine versus placebo. The receptors come from a person between 18 and 65 years old who received the Ad26.COV2.S COVID-19 vaccine or a placebo.

This chain uses TRBV7-3 with TRBJ1-1, with D possibly matching TRBD1 (6 bases). V was clipped by 2 bases and J by 5 bases, with 12 bases between them. Per germline, CDR1 SGHTA and CDR2 FQGTGA. The CDR3 extends over 14 amino acids. For the CDR3, the DNA is TGTGCCAGCAGCTTACAGGGGAGTGGGACTGAAGCTTTCTTT. The encoded protein is CASSLQGSGTEAFF.

The count of this clone is one. The rearrangement links TRBV15 to TRBJ2-6; D gene ambiguous. This CDR3 is built from 17 residues. Trimming took off 0 bases at V and 4 bases at J, with 13 bases between the two ends. Germline CDR1 is LNHNV and CDR2 is YYDKDF (reference sequence). CDR3 nucleotides: TGTGCCACCAGCAGAGATCGCGGTCTTTTGGGGGCCAACGTCCTGACTTTC. Amino acids: CATSRDRGLLGANVLTF.

This chain links TRBV4-1 with TRBJ1-1, with 11 bases identical to TRBD1. Germline CDR1 MGHRA, CDR2 YSYEKL. V lost 1 base to trimming and J lost 4 bases; unmatched junction nucleotides: 8. CDR3 length equals 17 residues. CDR3 region: CASSQAPGTGGSTEAFF. CDR3 DNA: TGCGCCAGCAGCCAAGCCCCGGGGACAGGGGGTAGCACTGAAGCTTTCTTT.

The CDR3 nucleotides read TGTGCCAGCAGAGAACAGGGGGCAGGGTATGGCTACACCTTC. Its translation is CASREQGAGYGYTF. J is TRBJ1-2 and V is TRBV25-1, with 9 bases lining up with TRBD1. V lost 6 bases to trimming and J lost 5 bases; unmatched junction nucleotides: 7. The CDR3 has 14 amino acids. Germline CDR1 MGHDK, CDR2 SYGVNS.

The V call is TRBV30, the J call TRBJ1-6; the D is unclear. The CDR3 consists of 14 residues. Trimming shortened V by 4 bases and J by 6 bases, and 13 bases separated the two germline ends. CDR1 is GTSNPN and CDR2 is SVGIG in the germline V gene (reference sequence). In DNA form, the CDR3 reads TGTGCCTGGACCCGCGGGAGCAGTAATTCACCCCTCCACTTT. Encoded protein: CAWTRGSSNSPLHF. Supplemented by reference TRBV30 and TRBJ1-6, the full variable domain reads SQTIHQWPATLVQPVGSPLSLECTVEGTSNPNLYWYRQAAGRGLQLLFYSVGIGQISSEVPQNLSASRPQDRQFILSSKKLLLSDSGFYLCAWTRGSSNSPLHFGNGTRLTVT.

Only a few counts were recorded for this clone. The DNA for the CDR3 is TGCGCCAGCAGCTTAGAAGGGGAGACCAATCAGCCCCAGCATTTT. Residues: CASSLEGETNQPQHF. The chain is built from TRBV5-1 and TRBJ1-5, with TRBD1 as a possible D gene (5 bases). CDR3 length: 15 residues. The ends were cut back, 2 bases at V and 3 bases at J, with 12 bases in the middle. Germline lookup yields CDR1 SGHRS and CDR2 YFSETQ.

CDR3 nucleotide sequence: TGTGCCAGCAGTTTAATAGGGGGCGAAAGTCAGCCCCAGCATTTT. This translates into CASSLIGGESQPQHF. The chain employs TRBV27 and TRBJ1-5; 7 nucleotides agree with TRBD1. The CDR3 spans 15 residues. CDR1 is MNHEY and CDR2 is SMNVEV in the germline V gene (reference sequence). The V and J ends lost 2 bases and 6 bases, in that order; junction bases with no gene match: 7.

This chain joins TRBV15 and TRBJ1-6, with TRBD1 matching 7 bases. The germline V gene has CDR1 LNHNV and CDR2 YYDKDF (reference sequence). V was pared by 0 bases and J by 5 bases, with 13 bases of the junction left unmatched. The CDR3 runs to 19 residues. The CDR3 nucleotides are TGTGCCACCAGCAGAGAATGGACAGGTCTAGGTGTAAATAATTCACCCCTCCACTTT. Its protein is CATSREWTGLGVNNSPLHF. The entire variable domain, with the rest obtained from reference TRBV15 and TRBJ1-6, is as follows: DAMVIQNPRYQVTQFGKPVTLSCSQTLNHNVMYWYQQKSSQAPKLLFHYYDKDFNNEADTPDNFQSRRPNTSFCFLDIRSPGLGDTAMYLCATSREWTGLGVNNSPLHFGNGTRLTVT.

This clone was detected many times. The CDR3 sequence: CASSRQGIYGYTF. The CDR3 DNA follows: TGTGCCAGCAGCCGACAGGGTATATATGGCTACACCTTC. The chain has TRBV14 and TRBJ1-2; 7 positions match TRBD1. V shed 4 bases, J shed 5 bases, and the junction held 4 bases outside the gene matches. This CDR3 region has 13 residues. Germline V lookup: CDR1 SGHDN, CDR2 FVKESK.

This clone was seen only once. This chain links TRBV4-3 with TRBJ2-1; either TRBD1 or TRBD2 may fit D (5 bases each). CDR3 length equals 14 residues. Looked up from germline, CDR1 is LGHNA and CDR2 is YSLEER. V lost 0 bases, J lost 9 bases, and 12 bases lay in between. CDR3 coding DNA: TGCGCCAGCAGCCAAGATTCCGGGGACCGTGAGCAGTTCTTC. It specifies CASSQDSGDREQFF.

The CDR3 DNA reads TGTGCCAGTAGGAGGGGACTAGCGGGGTCAGATGAGCAGTTCTTC. It translates to CASRRGLAGSDEQFF. The rearrangement joins TRBV19 to TRBJ2-1; 13 positions match TRBD2. Germline-derived CDR1 and CDR2 are LNHDA and SQIVND (reference sequence). V was pared by 6 bases and J by 8 bases, with 7 bases of the junction left unmatched. The CDR3 totals 15 residues.

Comments on this clone: Germline and junction disagree at one end, which may indicate a read error. The chain carries TRBV18 and TRBJ1-4, with D possibly matching TRBD1 (5 bases). Per the germline V gene, CDR1 is KGHSH and CDR2 is LQKENI. This CDR3 has 16 amino acids. Here the CDR3 reads CASSPLKGPTNEKLFF. The CDR3 DNA reads as TGTGCCAGCTCGCCACTAAAGGGACCAACTAATGAAAAACTGTTTTTT.

The chain couples TRBV10-2 to TRBJ1-1; D is undetermined. Per germline, CDR1 WSHSY and CDR2 SAAADI. The V and J ends lost 0 bases and 5 bases respectively, with 13 bases between them. The CDR3 is 15 amino acids. For the CDR3, the DNA is TGCGCCAGCAGTGAGTCCGCCCTTTCGGGAACTGAAGCTTTCTTT. This sequence encodes CASSESALSGTEAFF.

This chain joins TRBV29-1 and TRBJ2-1; the D is unclear. This CDR3 spans 14 amino acids. The germline CDR1 and CDR2 sequences are SQVTM and ANQGSEA. The V end was cut by 2 bases, the J end by 9 bases, with 17 bases between. Here the CDR3 reads CSVEPRTAETEQFF. In nucleotides, the CDR3 is TGCAGCGTTGAACCCCGAACGGCAGAGACTGAGCAGTTCTTC.

The chain is built from TRBV5-1 and TRBJ2-5; TRBD2 agrees at 8 bases. The junction had 2 bases not matched to a gene; V was cut back by 1 base and J by 3 bases. Germline CDR1 is SGHRS and CDR2 is YFSETQ. The CDR3 totals 14 residues. This CDR3 is CASSLTSGKETQYF. The CDR3 coding sequence is TGCGCCAGCAGCTTGACTAGCGGAAAAGAGACCCAGTACTTC.

The chain combines TRBV2 with TRBJ1-2; D gene uncertain. V lost 0 bases and J 7 bases, leaving 9 bases between the germline ends. The V gene's germline CDR1 is SNHLY and CDR2 FYNNEI. The CDR3 extends over 13 amino acids. The CDR3 nucleotides are TGTGCCAGCAGTGAAGCGGCACGGGCTGGCTACACCTTC. It codes for CASSEAARAGYTF.

The rearrangement links TRBV4-1 to TRBJ1-1; no clear D. Trimming shortened V by 0 bases and J by 1 base, and 9 bases separated the two germline ends. The CDR3 is made up of 15 amino acids. The germline V gene encodes CDR1 MGHRA and CDR2 YSYEKL. CDR3 coding DNA: TGCGCCAGCAGCCAAGATTCCCACGGGAACACTGAAGCTTTCTTT. Amino acid sequence: CASSQDSHGNTEAFF.

V and J are TRBV5-1 and TRBJ1-2, with D unresolved. Germline CDR1 reads SGHRS; CDR2 reads YFSETQ. This CDR3 contains 13 residues. Between the trimmed V and J ends, which lost 4 bases and 7 bases, there was a span of 14 bases. The CDR3 DNA reads as TGCGCCAGCAGCCTTGACGACGGCCGTGGCTACACCTTC. Translated: CASSLDDGRGYTF.

The rearrangement uses TRBV25-1 and TRBJ1-2; D perhaps matches TRBD1 (5 bases). The CDR3 loop spans 11 amino acids. Trimming pared 7 bases from V and 8 bases from J, leaving 11 bases between. Germline CDR1 MGHDK, CDR2 SYGVNS. The CDR3 sequence: CASTGGVGYTF. Written as DNA, the CDR3 is TGTGCCAGCACTGGGGGTGTAGGCTACACCTTC.

The V gene is TRBV7-3, the J gene TRBJ2-1; 7 bases fit TRBD2. CDR3 length: 16 amino acids. In germline, CDR1 is SGHTA, CDR2 FQGTGA. The V segment lost 5 bases and the J segment 3 bases; nucleotides outside the gene matches: 10. CDR3 DNA sequence: TGTGCCAGCAGCGATTTAATAGCGGGCCTCTACAATGAGCAGTTCTTC. Amino acid sequence: CASSDLIAGLYNEQFF.

The chain combines TRBV6-6 with TRBJ2-2; 15 bases agree with TRBD2. The CDR3 has 17 residues. CDR1 and CDR2 from the germline V gene are MNHNY and SVGAGI (reference sequence). J was trimmed by 6 bases and V by 5 bases; bases with no gene match: 7. CDR3 amino acids: CASSRTSGGVRAGELFF. The DNA of the CDR3 is TGTGCCAGCAGTCGGACTAGCGGGGGGGTTCGAGCCGGGGAGCTGTTTTTT.

This chain connects TRBV29-1 to TRBJ1-1; D is unclear. CDR1 and CDR2 from the germline V gene are SQVTM and ANQGSEA. V was clipped by 2 bases and J by 5 bases, with 15 bases between them. The CDR3 is 14 residues long. CDR3 in amino acids: CSVERKGAWTEAFF. The CDR3 DNA is TGCAGCGTTGAACGCAAGGGTGCATGGACTGAAGCTTTCTTT. The full variable domain, rest sourced from reference TRBV29-1 and TRBJ1-1, is SAVISQKPSRDICQRGTSLTIQCQVDSQVTMMFWYRQQPGQSLTLIATANQGSEATYESGFVIDKFPISRPNLTFSTLTVSNMSPEDSSIYLCSVERKGAWTEAFFGQGTRLTVV.

The V and J genes are TRBV5-6 and TRBJ2-1; TRBD1 matches 9 bases. In germline, CDR1 is SGHDT, CDR2 YYEEEE. The ends lost 4 bases at V and 4 bases at J; junction bases unmatched: 6. The CDR3 runs 15 residues. CDR3 region: CASSTGTGIYNEQFF. The CDR3 nucleotides are TGTGCCAGCAGCACCGGGACAGGGATATACAATGAGCAGTTCTTC.

This chain links TRBV4-1 with TRBJ2-2; weak D call: TRBD2 (5 bases). CDR3 length: 16 amino acids. The germline V and J ends were trimmed by 0 bases and 0 bases, with 8 bases remaining between them. Germline assignment: CDR1 MGHRA and CDR2 YSYEKL. The CDR3 loop is CASSQDRGTNTGELFF. For the CDR3, the DNA is TGCGCCAGCAGCCAAGATCGAGGGACGAACACCGGGGAGCTGTTTTTT.

The genes are TRBV12-2 and TRBJ1-5. TRBV12-2 is termed a pseudogene. The CDR3 covers 11 residues. CDR3 sequence (DNA): TGTGCCCACCATCGGGGGACGCCCCAGCATTTT. Protein sequence: CAHHRGTPQHF.